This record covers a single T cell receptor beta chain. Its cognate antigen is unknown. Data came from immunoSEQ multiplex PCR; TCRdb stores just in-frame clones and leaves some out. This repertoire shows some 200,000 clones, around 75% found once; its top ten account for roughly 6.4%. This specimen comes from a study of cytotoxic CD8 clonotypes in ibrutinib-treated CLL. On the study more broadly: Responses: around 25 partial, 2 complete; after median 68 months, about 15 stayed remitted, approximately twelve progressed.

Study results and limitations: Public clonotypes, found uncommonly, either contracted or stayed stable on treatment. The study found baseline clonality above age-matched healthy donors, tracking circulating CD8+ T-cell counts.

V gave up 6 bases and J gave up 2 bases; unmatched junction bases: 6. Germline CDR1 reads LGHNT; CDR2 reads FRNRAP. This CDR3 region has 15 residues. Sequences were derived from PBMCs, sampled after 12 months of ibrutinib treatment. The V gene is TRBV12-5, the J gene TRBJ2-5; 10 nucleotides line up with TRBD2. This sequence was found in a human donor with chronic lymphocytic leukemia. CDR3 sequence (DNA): TGTGCTAGTGGCCCAGGACTAGCGGAACAAGAGACCCAGTACTTC. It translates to CASGPGLAEQETQYF.